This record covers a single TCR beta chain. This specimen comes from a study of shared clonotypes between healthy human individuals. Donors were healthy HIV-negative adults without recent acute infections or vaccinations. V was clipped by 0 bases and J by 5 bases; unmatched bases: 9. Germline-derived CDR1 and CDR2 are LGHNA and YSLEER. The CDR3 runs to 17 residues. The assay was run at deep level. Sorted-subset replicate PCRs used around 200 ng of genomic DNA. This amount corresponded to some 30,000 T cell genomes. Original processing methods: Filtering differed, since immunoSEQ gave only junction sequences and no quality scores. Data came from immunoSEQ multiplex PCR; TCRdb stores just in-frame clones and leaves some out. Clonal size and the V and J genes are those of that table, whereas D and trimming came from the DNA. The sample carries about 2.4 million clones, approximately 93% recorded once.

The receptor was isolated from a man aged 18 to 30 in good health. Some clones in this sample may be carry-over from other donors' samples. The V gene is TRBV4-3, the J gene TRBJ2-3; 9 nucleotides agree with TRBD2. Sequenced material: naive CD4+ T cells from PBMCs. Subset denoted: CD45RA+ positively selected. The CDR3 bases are TGCGCCAGCAGCCAAGAGGGTGGCTTAGCGGGAGTAGATACGCAGTATTTT. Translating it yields CASSQEGGLAGVDTQYF.